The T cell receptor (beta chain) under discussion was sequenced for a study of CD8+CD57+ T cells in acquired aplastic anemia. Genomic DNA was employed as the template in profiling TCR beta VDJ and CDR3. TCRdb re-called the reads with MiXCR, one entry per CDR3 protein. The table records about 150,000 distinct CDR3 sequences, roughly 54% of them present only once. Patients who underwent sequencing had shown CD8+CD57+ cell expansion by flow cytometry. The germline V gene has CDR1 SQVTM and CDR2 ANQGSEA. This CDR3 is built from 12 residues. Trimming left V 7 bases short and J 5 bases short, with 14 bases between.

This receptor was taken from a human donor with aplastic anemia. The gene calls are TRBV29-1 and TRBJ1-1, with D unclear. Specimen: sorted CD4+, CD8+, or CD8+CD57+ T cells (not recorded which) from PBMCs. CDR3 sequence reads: CSGAPFGTEAFF. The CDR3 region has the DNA TGCAGCGGGGCACCCTTTGGGACTGAAGCTTTCTTT.